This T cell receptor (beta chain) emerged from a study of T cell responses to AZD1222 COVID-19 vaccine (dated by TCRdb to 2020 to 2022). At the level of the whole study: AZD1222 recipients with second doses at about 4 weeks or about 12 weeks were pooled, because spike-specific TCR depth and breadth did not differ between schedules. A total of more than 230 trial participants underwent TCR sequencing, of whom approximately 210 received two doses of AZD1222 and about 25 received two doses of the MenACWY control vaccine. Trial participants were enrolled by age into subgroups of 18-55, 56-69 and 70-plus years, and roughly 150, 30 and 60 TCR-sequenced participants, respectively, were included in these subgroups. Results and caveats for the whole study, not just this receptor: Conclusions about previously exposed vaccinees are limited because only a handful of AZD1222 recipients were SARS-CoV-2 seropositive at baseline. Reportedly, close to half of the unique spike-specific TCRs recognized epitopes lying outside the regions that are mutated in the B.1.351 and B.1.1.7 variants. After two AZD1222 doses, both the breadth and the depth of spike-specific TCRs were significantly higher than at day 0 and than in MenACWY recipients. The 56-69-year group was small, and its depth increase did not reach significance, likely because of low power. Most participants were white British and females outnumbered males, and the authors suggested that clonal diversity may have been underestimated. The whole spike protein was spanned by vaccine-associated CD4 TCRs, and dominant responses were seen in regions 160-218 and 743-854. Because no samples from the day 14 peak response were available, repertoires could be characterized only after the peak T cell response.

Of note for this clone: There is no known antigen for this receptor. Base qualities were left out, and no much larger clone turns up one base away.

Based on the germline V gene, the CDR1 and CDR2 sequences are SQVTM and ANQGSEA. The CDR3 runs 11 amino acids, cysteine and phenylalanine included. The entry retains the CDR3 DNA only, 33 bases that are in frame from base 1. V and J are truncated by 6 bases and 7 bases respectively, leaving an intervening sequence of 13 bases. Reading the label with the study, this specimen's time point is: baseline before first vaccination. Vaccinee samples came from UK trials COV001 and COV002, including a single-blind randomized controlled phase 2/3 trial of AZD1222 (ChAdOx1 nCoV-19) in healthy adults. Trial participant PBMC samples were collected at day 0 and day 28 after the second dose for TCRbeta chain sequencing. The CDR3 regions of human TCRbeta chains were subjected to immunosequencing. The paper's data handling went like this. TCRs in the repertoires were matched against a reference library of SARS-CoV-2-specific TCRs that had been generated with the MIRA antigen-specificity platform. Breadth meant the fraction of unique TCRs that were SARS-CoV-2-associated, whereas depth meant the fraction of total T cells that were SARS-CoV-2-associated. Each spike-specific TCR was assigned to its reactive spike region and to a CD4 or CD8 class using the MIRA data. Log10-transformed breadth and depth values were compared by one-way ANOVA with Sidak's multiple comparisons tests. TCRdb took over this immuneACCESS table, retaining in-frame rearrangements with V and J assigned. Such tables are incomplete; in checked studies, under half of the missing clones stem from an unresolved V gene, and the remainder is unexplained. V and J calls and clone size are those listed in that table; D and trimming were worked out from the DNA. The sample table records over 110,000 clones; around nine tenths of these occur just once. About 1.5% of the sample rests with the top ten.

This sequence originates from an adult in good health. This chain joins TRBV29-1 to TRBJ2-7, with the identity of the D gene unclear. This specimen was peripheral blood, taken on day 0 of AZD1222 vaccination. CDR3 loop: CSVSRTEEQYF. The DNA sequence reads TGCAGCGTGAGTAGAACGGAGGAGCAGTACTTC.